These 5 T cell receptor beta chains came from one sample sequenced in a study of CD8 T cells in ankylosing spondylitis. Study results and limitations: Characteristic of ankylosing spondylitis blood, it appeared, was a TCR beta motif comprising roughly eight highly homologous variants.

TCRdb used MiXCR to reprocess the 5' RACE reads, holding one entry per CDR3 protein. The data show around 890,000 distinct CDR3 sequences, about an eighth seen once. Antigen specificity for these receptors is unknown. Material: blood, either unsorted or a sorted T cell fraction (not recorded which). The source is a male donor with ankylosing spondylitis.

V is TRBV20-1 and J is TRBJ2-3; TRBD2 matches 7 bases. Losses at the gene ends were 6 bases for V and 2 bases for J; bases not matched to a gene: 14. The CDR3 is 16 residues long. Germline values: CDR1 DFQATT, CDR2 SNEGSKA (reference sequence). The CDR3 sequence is CSAALRMGGSTDTQYF. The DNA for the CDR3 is TGCAGTGCCGCACTTCGTATGGGGGGGTCCACAGATACGCAGTATTTT.

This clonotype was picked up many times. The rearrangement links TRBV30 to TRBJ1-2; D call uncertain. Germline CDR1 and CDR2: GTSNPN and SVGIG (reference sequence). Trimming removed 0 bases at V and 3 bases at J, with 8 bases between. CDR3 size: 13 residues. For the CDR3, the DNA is TGTGCCTGGAGTGTGGGCACGTACTATGGCTACACCTTC. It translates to CAWSVGTYYGYTF. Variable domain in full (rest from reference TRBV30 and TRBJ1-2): SQTIHQWPATLVQPVGSPLSLECTVEGTSNPNLYWYRQAAGRGLQLLFYSVGIGQISSEVPQNLSASRPQDRQFILSSKKLLLSDSGFYLCAWSVGTYYGYTFGSGTRLTVV.

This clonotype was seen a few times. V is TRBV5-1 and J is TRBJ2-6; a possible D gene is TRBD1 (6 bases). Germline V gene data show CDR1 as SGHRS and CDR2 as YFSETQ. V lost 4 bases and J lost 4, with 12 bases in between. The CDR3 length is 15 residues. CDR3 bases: TGCGCCAGCAGCGGGCAGGGGAACGGGGCCAACGTCCTGACTTTC. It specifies CASSGQGNGANVLTF.

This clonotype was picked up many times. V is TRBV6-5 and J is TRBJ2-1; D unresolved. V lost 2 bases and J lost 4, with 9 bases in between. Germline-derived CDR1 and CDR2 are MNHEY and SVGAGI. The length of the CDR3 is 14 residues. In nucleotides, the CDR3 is TGTGCCAGCAGTTACGGGCTAGGATACAATGAGCAGTTCTTC. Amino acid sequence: CASSYGLGYNEQFF.

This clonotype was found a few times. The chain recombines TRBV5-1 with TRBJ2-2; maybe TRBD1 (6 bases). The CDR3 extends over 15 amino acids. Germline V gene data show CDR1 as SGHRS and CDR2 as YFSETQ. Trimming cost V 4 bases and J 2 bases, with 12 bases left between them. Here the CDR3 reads CASSTGQINTGELFF. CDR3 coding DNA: TGCGCCAGCAGCACTGGACAGATTAACACCGGGGAGCTGTTTTTT.